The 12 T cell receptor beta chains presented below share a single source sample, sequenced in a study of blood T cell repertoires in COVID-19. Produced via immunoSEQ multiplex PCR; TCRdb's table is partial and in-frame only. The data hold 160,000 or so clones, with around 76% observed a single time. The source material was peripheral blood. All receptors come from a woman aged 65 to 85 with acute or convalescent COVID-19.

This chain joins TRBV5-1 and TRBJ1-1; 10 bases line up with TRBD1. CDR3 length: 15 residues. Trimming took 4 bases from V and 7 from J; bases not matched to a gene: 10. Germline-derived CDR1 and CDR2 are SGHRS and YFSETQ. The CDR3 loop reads CASSPRSDRGIEAFF. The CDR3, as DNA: TGCGCCAGCAGCCCAAGATCGGACAGGGGGATTGAAGCTTTCTTT.

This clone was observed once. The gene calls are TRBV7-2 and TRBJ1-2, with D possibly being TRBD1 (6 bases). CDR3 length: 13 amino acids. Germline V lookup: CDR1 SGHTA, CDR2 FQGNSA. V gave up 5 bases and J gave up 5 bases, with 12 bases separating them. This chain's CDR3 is CASSPGQSYGYTF. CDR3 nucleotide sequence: TGTGCCAGCAGCCCAGGACAGAGTTATGGCTACACCTTC. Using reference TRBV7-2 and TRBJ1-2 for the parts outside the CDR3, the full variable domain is GAGVSQSPSNKVTEKGKDVELRCDPISGHTALYWYRQSLGQGLEFLIYFQGNSAPDKSGLPSDRFSAERTGGSVSTLTIQRTQQEDSAVYLCASSPGQSYGYTFGSGTRLTVV.

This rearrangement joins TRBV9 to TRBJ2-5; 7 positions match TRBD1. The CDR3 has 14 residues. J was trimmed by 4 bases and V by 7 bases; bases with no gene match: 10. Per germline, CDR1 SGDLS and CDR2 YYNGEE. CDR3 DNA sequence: TGTGCCAGCGGCATAGGGGGCTCTAGAGAGACCCAGTACTTC. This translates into CASGIGGSRETQYF.

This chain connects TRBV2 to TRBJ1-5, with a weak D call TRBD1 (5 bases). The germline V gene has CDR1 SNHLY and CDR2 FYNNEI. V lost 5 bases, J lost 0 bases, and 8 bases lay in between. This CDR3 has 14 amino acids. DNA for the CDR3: TGTGCCAGCAGTAAGACAGATAGCAATCAGCCCCAGCATTTT. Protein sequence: CASSKTDSNQPQHF.

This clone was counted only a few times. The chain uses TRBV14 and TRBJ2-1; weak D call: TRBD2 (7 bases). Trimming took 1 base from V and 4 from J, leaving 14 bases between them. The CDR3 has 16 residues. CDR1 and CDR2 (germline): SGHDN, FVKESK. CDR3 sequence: CASSQGAGGAYNEQFF. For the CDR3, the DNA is TGTGCCAGCAGCCAAGGCGCTGGGGGGGCTTACAATGAGCAGTTCTTC.

In nucleotides, the CDR3 is TGTGCCAGCAGCCAAGGTCGGTCCTTATCCCCCTCTCCGTTCTTC. Its protein is CASSQGRSLSPSPFF. The chain is built from TRBV4-2 and TRBJ2-1; no reliable D call. Germline V CDR1 and CDR2: LGHNA, YNFKEQ. Trimming pared 1 base from V and 15 bases from J, leaving 22 bases between. The CDR3 is made up of 15 amino acids.

CDR3 nucleotide sequence: TGTGCCAGCAGTTTCCGGGACAGGAGCAATCAGCCCCAGCATTTT. Amino acids: CASSFRDRSNQPQHF. The gene calls are TRBV5-6 and TRBJ1-5, with 8 bases lining up with TRBD1. J lost 1 base, V lost 5 bases, and 5 bases had no gene match. The CDR3 runs 15 residues. Germline lookup yields CDR1 SGHDT and CDR2 YYEEEE.

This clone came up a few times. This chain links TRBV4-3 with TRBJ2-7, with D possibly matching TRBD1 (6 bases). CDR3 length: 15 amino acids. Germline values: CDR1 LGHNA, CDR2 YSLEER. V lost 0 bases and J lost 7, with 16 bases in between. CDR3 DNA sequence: TGCGCCAGCAGCCAAGAGGTCGGGACGGGGACAGAGCAGTACTTC. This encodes CASSQEVGTGTEQYF.

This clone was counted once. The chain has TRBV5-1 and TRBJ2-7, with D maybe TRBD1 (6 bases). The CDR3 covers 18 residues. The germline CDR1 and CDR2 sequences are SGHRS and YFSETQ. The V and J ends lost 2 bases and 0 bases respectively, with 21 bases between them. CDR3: CASSLLNPTGLPSYEQYF. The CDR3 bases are TGCGCCAGCAGCTTACTAAATCCTACAGGGCTCCCCTCCTACGAGCAGTACTTC.

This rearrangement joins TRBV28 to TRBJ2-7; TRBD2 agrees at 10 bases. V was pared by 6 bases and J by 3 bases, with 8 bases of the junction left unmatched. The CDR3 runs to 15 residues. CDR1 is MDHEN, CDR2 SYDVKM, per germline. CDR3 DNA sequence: TGTGCCAGCAGGTCAGTAGCGGGAGGCGGCTACGAGCAGTACTTC. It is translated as CASRSVAGGGYEQYF.

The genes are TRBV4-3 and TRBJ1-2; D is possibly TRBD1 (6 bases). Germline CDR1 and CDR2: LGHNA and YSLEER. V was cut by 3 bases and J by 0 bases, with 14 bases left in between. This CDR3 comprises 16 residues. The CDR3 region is CASSHNRDGANYGYTF. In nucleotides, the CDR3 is TGCGCCAGCAGCCACAACAGGGACGGGGCTAACTATGGCTACACCTTC.

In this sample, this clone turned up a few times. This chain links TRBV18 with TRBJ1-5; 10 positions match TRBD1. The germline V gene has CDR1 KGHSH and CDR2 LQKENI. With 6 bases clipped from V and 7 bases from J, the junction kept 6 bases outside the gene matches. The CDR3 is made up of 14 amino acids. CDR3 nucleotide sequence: TGTGCCAGCTCGCCGGGACAGGGGTTCCAGCCCCAGCATTTT. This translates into CASSPGQGFQPQHF.